This paragraph covers one T cell receptor beta chain sequence. The sample belongs to a study of blood T cell repertoires in COVID-19. TCRdb's table, derived via immunoSEQ multiplex PCR, lists solely in-frame clones and lacks some. The sample has some 150,000 clones; 80% are singletons. Unmatched junction bases numbered 7, after V lost 6 bases and J lost 6 bases. CDR1 is MDHEN and CDR2 is SYDVKM in the germline V gene. The CDR3 totals 14 residues. Sequencing was carried out using peripheral blood. The TCR originated in a man aged 55 to 70 with acute or convalescent COVID-19. The V gene is TRBV28, the J gene TRBJ2-7, with 11 bases matching TRBD1. CDR3 nucleotide sequence: TGTGCCAGCAGGTTGGGACAGGGGGATAGCGAGCAGTACTTC. Translation gives CASRLGQGDSEQYF. The variable domain in full, with the rest retrieved from reference TRBV28 and TRBJ2-7, is DVKVTQSSRYLVKRTGEKVFLECVQDMDHENMFWYRQDPGLGLRLIYFSYDVKMKEKGDIPEGYSVSREKKERFSLILESASTNQTSMYLCASRLGQGDSEQYFGPGTRLTVT.